This record covers a single TCR beta chain. What it recognizes is unknown. UMI-labeled 5' RACE TRB cDNA libraries were prepared from the cells. TCRdb reprocessed the 5' RACE reads and keeps a single row for each CDR3 protein, giving no DNA. The listing contains approximately 24,000 distinct CDR3 sequences. These data belong to a study of CXCR3-negative and CXCR3-positive naive CD8 T cells. CDR3 length equals 11 residues. Looked up from germline, CDR1 is SEHNR and CDR2 is FQNEAQ (reference sequence). Whole-study results and caveats: Memory CD8+ cells showed much lower diversity, while both naive subsets displayed comparably high diversity.

This rearrangement joins TRBV7-9 to TRBJ1-1. The clonotype originates from a human donor in good health. Some clones in this sample may be carry-over from other donors' samples. Input material: naive CXCR3- CD8+ T cells from blood. The subset here: CD45RO-CCR7+CD27+CD95- naive CD8+ T cells lacking CXCR3 (TNR3-). CDR3: CASSLNTEAFF.